The clone carrying this T cell receptor beta chain was seen once. TCRdb keeps only in-frame clones here, not all; method: immunoSEQ multiplex PCR. Among about 36,000 clones listed, approximately 69% were seen once. The V and J ends lost 3 bases and 4 bases respectively, with 2 bases between them. Germline V gene lookup returns CDR1 SGHRS and CDR2 YFSETQ. This CDR3 is built from 11 residues. The sample comes from a study of PD-1 blockade in classical Hodgkin lymphoma. Autologous stem cell transplantation was followed by relapse in every patient, and brentuximab vedotin exposure varied. This rearrangement joins TRBV5-1 to TRBJ2-1; D ambiguous. Here the sequenced sample was peripheral blood mononuclear cells (PBMCs), taken before the second cycle of nivolumab. The TCR sequence derives from a human donor with classical Hodgkin lymphoma. The CDR3 sequence: CASSYYNEQFF. As DNA, the CDR3 is TGCGCCAGCAGCTATTACAATGAGCAGTTCTTC.